This T cell receptor beta chain emerged from a study of control samples from healthy donors and cancer patients. Assay: immunoSEQ multiplex PCR; the TCRdb copy retains only in-frame clones and omits some. This sample has approximately 52,000 clones, with roughly nine tenths found just once. The J segment lost 5 bases and the V segment lost 4 bases, leaving 6 bases of the junction unmatched. The CDR3 is made up of 14 amino acids. Germline lookup yields CDR1 SGHKS and CDR2 YYEKEE (reference sequence). The sequenced sample consisted of PBMCs. V usage is TRBV5-5 and J usage is TRBJ1-5, with 7 bases that match TRBD1. This clonotype originated in a man between 60 and 75 years old with head and neck cancer. CDR3 region: CASSHGGGYQPQHF. CDR3 sequence (DNA): TGTGCCAGCAGCCATGGAGGGGGCTATCAGCCCCAGCATTTT.